The 4 T cell receptor beta chains in this list originate from one sample, sequenced in a study of blood T cell repertoires in COVID-19. This table comes from immunoSEQ multiplex PCR, and its TCRdb copy is limited to in-frame clones, with some not included. The sample has some 260,000 clones, around 87% seen once. The sample was PBMCs or T cells enriched from blood (not recorded which). Receptors originate from a woman aged 25-40 years with acute COVID-19.

There are a few counts of this clone. This rearrangement joins TRBV7-8 to TRBJ1-5; D ambiguous. Germline V CDR1 and CDR2: SGHVS, FQNEAQ. The CDR3 has 12 amino acids. V dropped 6 bases and J dropped 7 bases, with 10 bases sitting between them. The CDR3 nucleotides are TGTGCCAGCAGTAGAGGTGGGCAGCCCCAGCATTTT. Translation gives CASSRGGQPQHF.

This clone has only a few counts. The CDR3 nucleotides are TGTGCCAGCAGCTGGATGACAGCGAACACTGAAGCTTTCTTT. Its translation: CASSWMTANTEAFF. The chain joins TRBV5-4 to TRBJ1-1; tentatively, D is TRBD1 (5 bases). With 3 bases removed from V and 1 base from J, the gap between germline ends came to 10 bases. The CDR3 sequence is 14 residues long. Germline V gene data show CDR1 as SGHNT and CDR2 as YYREEE (reference sequence).

The chain employs TRBV6-5 and TRBJ2-7, with 9 bases matching TRBD2. CDR1 and CDR2 from the germline V gene are MNHEY and SVGAGI. The ends lost 2 bases at V and 3 bases at J; junction bases unmatched: 8. CDR3 length equals 16 residues. In DNA form, the CDR3 reads TGTGCCAGCAGTTACACGCGGGGGGGACGCTACTACGAGCAGTACTTC. This translates into CASSYTRGGRYYEQYF.

V is TRBV27 and J is TRBJ2-1, with TRBD1 matching over 8 bases. With 5 bases clipped from V and 9 bases from J, the junction kept 15 bases outside the gene matches. Per germline, CDR1 MNHEY and CDR2 SMNVEV (reference sequence). The CDR3 has 16 residues. The CDR3 DNA reads as TGTGCCAGCAGTACGGGTAGACAGGGGTTGAGTGGTGAGCAGTTCTTC. It translates to CASSTGRQGLSGEQFF.